This TCR beta chain originates from a study of blood T cell repertoires in COVID-19. Study context: Sites in the United States, Italy and Spain provided acute and convalescent COVID-19 samples. PBMCs, B-cell-depleted T cells, or T cells provided the cDNA or gDNA that made up the material.

The protocol was immunoSEQ multiplex PCR, while the TCRdb copy is restricted to in-frame clones and leaves out a portion. The top ten hold about an eighth of the sample, which has 250,000 to 300,000 clones, 75% to 90% seen once. The V segment lost 7 bases and the J segment 4 bases; nucleotides outside the gene matches: 7. The CDR3 extends over 13 amino acids. Germline CDR1 reads MNHEY; CDR2 reads SVGAGI. This receptor was obtained from a woman in her 70s with COVID-19, enrolled during active disease. This chain joins TRBV6-5 and TRBJ2-7; 7 bases align to TRBD1. The sample taken for sequencing was peripheral blood. The CDR3 here is CASKVGGNYEQYF. In DNA, the CDR3 is TGTGCCAGCAAGGTAGGGGGCAATTACGAGCAGTACTTC.